What follows describes a single TCR beta chain. What it binds is not known. Naive CD8 cells, CD45RO-negative and positively selected for CCR7, excluded terminally differentiated effector memory CD45RA+ cells. These data belong to a study of shared clonotypes between healthy human individuals. Study conclusions and caveats: Clonotype sharing among donors likely depends on sequencing depth. Clonotypes shared by all four donors outscored non-shared clonotypes in generation probability.

The authors ran the assay at deep level. Study processing details: Junction-only sequences without quality scores came from ImmunoSEQ, so filtering differed. This table comes from immunoSEQ multiplex PCR, and its TCRdb copy is limited to in-frame clones, with some not included. V, J and clone size were drawn from that table, and D and trimming were deduced from the DNA. The sample lists some 2,100,000 clones, 93% occurring once. CDR1 SGHDT and CDR2 YYEEEE come from the germline V gene. Trimming removed 3 bases from V and 1 base from J, with 5 bases in between. The CDR3 spans 13 residues. The receptor comes from a man aged 18 to 30 in good health. Some clones in this sample may be carry-over from other donors' samples. Sequences were obtained from naive CD8+ T cells from PBMCs. The chain links TRBV5-6 to TRBJ1-3; D gene unclear. The CDR3 loop is CASSYSSGNTIYF. CDR3 DNA: TGTGCCAGCAGCTACAGTTCTGGAAACACCATATATTTT.